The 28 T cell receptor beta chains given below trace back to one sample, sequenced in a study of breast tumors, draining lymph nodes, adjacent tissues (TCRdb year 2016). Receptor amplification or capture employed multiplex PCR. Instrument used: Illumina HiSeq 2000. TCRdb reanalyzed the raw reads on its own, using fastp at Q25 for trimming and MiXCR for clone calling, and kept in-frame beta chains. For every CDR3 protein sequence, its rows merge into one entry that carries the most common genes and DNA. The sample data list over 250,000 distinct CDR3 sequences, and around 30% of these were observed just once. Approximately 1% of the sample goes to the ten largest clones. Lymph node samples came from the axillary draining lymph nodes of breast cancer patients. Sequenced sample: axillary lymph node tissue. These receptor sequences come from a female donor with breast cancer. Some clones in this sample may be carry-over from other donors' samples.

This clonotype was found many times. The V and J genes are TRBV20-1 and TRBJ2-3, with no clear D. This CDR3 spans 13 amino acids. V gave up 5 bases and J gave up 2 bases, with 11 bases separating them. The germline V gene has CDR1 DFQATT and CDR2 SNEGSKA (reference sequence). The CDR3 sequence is CSAPIIPTDTQYF. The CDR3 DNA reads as TGCAGTGCTCCGATAATCCCCACAGATACGCAGTATTTT.

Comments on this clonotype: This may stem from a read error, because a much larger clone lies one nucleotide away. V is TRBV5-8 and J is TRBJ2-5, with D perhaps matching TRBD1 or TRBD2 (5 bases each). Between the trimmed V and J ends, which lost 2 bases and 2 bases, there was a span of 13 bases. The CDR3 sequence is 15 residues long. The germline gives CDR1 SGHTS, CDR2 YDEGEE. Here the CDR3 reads CASSFEGPGQETQYF. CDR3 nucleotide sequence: TGTGCCAGCAGCTTTGAGGGACCGGGGCAAGAGACCCAGTACTTC.

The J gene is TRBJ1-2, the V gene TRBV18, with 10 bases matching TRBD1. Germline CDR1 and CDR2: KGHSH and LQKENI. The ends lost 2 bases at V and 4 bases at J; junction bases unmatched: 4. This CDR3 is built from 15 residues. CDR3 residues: CASSPRDRGGYGYTF. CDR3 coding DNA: TGTGCCAGCTCACCAAGGGACAGGGGTGGCTATGGCTACACCTTC.

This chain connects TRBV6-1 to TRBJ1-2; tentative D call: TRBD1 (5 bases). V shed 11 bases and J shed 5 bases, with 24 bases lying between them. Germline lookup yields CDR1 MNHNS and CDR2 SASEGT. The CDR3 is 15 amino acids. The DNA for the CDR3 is TGTGCCGTAAACTCTTGGGGCCTACAGAGGTATGGCTACACCTTC. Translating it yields CAVNSWGLQRYGYTF.

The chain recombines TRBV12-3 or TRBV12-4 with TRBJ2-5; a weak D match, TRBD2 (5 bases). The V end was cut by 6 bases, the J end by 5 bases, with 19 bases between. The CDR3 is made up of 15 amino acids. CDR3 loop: CASRSRTLGCETQYF. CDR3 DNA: TGTGCCAGCAGGTCCCGGACTCTAGGGTGTGAGACCCAGTACTTC.

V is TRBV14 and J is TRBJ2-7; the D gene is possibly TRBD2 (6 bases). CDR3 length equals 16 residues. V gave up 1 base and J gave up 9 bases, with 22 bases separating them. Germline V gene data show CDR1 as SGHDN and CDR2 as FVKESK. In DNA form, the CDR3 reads TGTGCCAGCAGCCAAGTTGGAGGGAGGCTTCCCCACGCGCAGTACTTC. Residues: CASSQVGGRLPHAQYF.

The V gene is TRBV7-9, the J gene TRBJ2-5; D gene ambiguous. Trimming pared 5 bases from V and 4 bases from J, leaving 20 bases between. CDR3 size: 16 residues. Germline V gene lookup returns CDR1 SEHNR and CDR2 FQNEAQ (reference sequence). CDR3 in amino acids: CASSPHHPRVGETQYF. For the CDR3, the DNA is TGTGCCAGCAGCCCGCACCACCCGAGAGTAGGAGAGACCCAGTACTTC.

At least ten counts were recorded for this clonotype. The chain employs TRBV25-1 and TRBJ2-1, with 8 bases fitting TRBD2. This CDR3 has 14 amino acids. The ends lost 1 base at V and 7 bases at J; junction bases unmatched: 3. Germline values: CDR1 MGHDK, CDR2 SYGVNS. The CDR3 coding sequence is TGTGCCAGCAGTGAATTAAGCGGGAGTAATGAGCAGTTCTTC. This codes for CASSELSGSNEQFF.

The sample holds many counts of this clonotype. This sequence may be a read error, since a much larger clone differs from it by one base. The CDR3: CAGSPDLHPGANVLTF. CDR3 nucleotides: TGTGCCGGCAGCCCCGACTTGCATCCTGGGGCCAACGTCCTGACTTTC. This chain joins TRBV9 and TRBJ2-6, with D unclear. The CDR3 contains 16 residues. The germline gives CDR1 SGDLS, CDR2 YYNGEE. Full variable domain (outside the CDR3, taken from reference TRBV9 and TRBJ2-6): DSGVTQTPKHLITATGQRVTLRCSPRSGDLSVYWYQQSLDQGLQFLIQYYNGEERAKGNILERFSAQQFPDLHSELNLSSLELGDSALYFCAGSPDLHPGANVLTFGAGSRLTVL.

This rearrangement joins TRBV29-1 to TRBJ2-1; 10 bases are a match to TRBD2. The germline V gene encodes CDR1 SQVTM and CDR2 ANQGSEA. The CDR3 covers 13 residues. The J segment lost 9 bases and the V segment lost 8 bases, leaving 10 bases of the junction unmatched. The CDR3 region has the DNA TGCAGCTCCTCTTCTAGCGGGAGTCGTGAGCAGTTCTTC. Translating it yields CSSSSSGSREQFF.

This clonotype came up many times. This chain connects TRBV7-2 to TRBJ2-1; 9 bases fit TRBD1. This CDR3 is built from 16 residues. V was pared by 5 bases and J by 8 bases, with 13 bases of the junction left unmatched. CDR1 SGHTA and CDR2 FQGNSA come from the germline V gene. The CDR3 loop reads CASSPGPGQGVYEQFF. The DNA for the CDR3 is TGTGCCAGCAGCCCGGGGCCGGGACAGGGAGTATATGAGCAGTTCTTC. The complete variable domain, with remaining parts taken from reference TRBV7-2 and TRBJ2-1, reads GAGVSQSPSNKVTEKGKDVELRCDPISGHTALYWYRQSLGQGLEFLIYFQGNSAPDKSGLPSDRFSAERTGGSVSTLTIQRTQQEDSAVYLCASSPGPGQGVYEQFFGPGTRLTVL.

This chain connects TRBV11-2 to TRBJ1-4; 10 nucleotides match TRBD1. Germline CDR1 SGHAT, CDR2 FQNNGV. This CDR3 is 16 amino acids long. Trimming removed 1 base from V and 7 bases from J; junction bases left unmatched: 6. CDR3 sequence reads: CASSLGGQGGTEKLFF. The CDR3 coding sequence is TGTGCCAGCAGCTTAGGAGGACAGGGGGGCACTGAAAAACTGTTTTTT. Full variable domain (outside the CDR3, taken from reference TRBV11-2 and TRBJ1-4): EAGVAQSPRYKIIEKRQSVAFWCNPISGHATLYWYQQILGQGPKLLIQFQNNGVVDDSQLPKDRFSAERLKGVDSTLKIQPAKLEDSAVYLCASSLGGQGGTEKLFFGSGTQLSVL.

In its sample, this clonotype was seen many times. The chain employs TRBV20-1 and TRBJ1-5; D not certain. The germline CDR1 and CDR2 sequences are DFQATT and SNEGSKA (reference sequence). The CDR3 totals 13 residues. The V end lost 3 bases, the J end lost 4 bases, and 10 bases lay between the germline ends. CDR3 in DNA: TGCAGTGCTAGTAGGACCCCAAATCAGCCCCAGCATTTT. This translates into CSASRTPNQPQHF.

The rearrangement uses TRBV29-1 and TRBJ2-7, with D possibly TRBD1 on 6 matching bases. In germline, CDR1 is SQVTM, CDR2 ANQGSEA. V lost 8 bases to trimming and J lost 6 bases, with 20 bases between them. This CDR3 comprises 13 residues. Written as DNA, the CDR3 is TGCAGCAGTTCAACAGGGTCTCCTTCCGAGCAGTACTTC. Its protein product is CSSSTGSPSEQYF.

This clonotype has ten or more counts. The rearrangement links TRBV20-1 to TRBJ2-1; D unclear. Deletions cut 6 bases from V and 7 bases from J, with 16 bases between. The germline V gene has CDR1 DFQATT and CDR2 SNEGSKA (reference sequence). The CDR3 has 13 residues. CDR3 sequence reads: CSARTWSSNEQFF. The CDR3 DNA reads TGCAGTGCCCGGACGTGGAGTAGTAATGAGCAGTTCTTC.

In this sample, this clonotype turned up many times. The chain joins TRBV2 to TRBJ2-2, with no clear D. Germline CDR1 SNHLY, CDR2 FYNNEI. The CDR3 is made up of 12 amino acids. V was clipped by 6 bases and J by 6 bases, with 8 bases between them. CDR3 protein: CASRADAGELFF. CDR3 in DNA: TGTGCCAGCAGGGCGGACGCCGGGGAGCTGTTTTTT.

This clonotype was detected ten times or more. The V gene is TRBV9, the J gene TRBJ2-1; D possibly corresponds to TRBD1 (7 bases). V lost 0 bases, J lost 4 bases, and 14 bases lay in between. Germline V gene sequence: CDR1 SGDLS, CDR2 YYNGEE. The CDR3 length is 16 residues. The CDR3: CASSVDRGTVYNEQFF. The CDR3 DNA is TGTGCCAGCAGCGTAGATCGCGGGACAGTATACAATGAGCAGTTCTTC.

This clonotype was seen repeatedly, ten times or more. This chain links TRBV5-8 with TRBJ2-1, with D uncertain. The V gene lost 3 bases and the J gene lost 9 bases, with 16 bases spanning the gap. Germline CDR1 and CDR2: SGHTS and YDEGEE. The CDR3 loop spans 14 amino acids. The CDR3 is CASSSGPRWGEQFF. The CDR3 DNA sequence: TGTGCCAGCAGCTCCGGGCCGAGATGGGGTGAGCAGTTCTTC. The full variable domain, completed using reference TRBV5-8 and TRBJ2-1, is EAGVTQSPTHLIKTRGQQATLRCSPISGHTSVYWYQQALGLGLQFLLWYDEGEERNRGNFPPRFSGRQFPNYSSELNVNALELEDSALYLCASSSGPRWGEQFFGPGTRLTVL.

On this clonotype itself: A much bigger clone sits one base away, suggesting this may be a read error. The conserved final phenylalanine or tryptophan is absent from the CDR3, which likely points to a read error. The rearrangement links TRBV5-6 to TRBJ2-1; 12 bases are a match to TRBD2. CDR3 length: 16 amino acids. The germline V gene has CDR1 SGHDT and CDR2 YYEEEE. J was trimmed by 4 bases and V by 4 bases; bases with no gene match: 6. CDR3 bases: TGTGCCAGCAGCCCGGGACTAGCGGGTATATACAATGAGCAGTTCCTC. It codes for CASSPGLAGIYNEQFL.

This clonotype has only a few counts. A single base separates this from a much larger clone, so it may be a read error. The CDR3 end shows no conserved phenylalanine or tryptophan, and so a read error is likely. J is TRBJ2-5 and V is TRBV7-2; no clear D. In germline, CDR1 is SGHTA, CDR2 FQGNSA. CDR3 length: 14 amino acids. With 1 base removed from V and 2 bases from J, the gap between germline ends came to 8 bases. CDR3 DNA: TGTGCCAGCAGCTTAGGGAACAGACAAGAGACCCAGTACCTC. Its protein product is CASSLGNRQETQYL.

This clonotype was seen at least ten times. CDR3 residues: CASNQYQGANYGYTF. The CDR3 DNA follows: TGCGCCAGCAATCAGTACCAGGGAGCCAACTATGGCTACACCTTC. The chain joins TRBV5-1 to TRBJ1-2; tentatively, D is TRBD1 (5 bases). V gave up 6 bases and J gave up 2 bases, with 17 bases separating them. This CDR3 contains 15 residues. In germline, CDR1 is SGHRS, CDR2 YFSETQ. The variable domain in full, with the rest retrieved from reference TRBV5-1 and TRBJ1-2, is KAGVTQTPRYLIKTRGQQVTLSCSPISGHRSVSWYQQTPGQGLQFLFEYFSETQRNKGNFPGRFSGRQFSNSRSEMNVSTLELGDSALYLCASNQYQGANYGYTFGSGTRLTVV.

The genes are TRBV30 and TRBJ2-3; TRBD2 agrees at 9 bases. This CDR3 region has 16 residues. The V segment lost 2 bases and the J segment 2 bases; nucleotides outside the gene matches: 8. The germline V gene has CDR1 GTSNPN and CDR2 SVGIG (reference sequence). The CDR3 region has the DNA TGTGCCTGGAGTTTAGGACTAGCGTCGGACACAGATACGCAGTATTTT. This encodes CAWSLGLASDTDTQYF.

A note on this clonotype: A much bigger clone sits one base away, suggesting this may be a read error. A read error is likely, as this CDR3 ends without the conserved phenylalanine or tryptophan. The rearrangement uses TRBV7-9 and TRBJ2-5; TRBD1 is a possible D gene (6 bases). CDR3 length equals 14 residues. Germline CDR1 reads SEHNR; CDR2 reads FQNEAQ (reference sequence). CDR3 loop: CASSLVPGQEAQYL. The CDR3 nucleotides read TGTGCCAGCAGCTTAGTGCCGGGACAAGAGGCCCAGTACCTC.

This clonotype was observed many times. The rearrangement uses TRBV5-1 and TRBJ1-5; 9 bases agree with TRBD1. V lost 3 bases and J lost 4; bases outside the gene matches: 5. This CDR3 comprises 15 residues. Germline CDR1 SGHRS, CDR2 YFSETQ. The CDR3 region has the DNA TGCGCCAGCAGCTCGGGACAGGGTCCGAATCAGCCCCAGCATTTT. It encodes CASSSGQGPNQPQHF.

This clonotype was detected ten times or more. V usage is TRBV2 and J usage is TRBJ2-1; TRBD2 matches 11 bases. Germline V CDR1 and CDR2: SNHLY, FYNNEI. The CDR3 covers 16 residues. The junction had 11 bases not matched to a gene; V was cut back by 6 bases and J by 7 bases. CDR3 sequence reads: CASRRTSGSSGNEQFF. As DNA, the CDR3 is TGTGCCAGCAGACGAACTAGCGGGAGCTCTGGGAATGAGCAGTTCTTC.

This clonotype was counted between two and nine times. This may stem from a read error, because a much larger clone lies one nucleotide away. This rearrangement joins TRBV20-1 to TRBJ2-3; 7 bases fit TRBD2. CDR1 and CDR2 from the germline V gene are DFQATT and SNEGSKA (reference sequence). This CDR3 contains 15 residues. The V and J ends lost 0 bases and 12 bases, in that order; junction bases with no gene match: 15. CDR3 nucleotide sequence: TGCAGTGCTAGAGATGAGCGGGATGGGCCTCGTCGCCAGTATTTT. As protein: CSARDERDGPRRQYF.

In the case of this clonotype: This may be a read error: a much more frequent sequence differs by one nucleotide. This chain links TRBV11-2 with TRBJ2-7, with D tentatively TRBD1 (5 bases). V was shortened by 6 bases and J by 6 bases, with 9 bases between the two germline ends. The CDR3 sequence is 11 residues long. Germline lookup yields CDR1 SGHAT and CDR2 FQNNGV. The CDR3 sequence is CASRAGIEQYF. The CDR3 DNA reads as TGTGCCAGCAGGGCAGGGATCGAGCAGTACTTC.

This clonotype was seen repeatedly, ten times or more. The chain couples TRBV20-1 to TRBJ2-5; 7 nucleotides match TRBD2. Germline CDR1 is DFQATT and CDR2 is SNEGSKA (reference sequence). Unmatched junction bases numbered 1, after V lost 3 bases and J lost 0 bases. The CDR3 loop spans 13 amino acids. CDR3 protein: CSASGRNQETQYF. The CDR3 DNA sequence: TGCAGTGCTAGCGGGAGGAACCAAGAGACCCAGTACTTC.